The 17 T cell receptor beta chains given below trace back to one sample, sequenced in a study of CD8 T cells in Susac syndrome. After extraction with the RNeasy kit, roughly 0.45 to 1 ug of the RNA was reverse transcribed using random hexamers. TCRdb used MiXCR to reprocess the immunoSEQ multiplex PCR reads, holding one entry per CDR3 protein. Of approximately 110,000 distinct CDR3 sequences detected, more than 85% appear once; the ten largest clones hold approximately 0.31%. The sample consisted of CD8+ T cells from PBMCs. These TCRs come from a human donor with multiple sclerosis.

The chain uses TRBV9 and TRBJ2-1; D might be TRBD1 (6 bases). Deletions cut 4 bases from V and 10 bases from J, with 12 bases between. The CDR3 runs 12 residues. Germline assignment: CDR1 SGDLS and CDR2 YYNGEE. The CDR3 DNA reads as TGTGCCAGCAGCTCTATAGGGACAGAGCAGTTCTTC. It codes for CASSSIGTEQFF.

V usage is TRBV10-2 and J usage is TRBJ1-2; perhaps TRBD1 as D (6 bases). CDR3 length: 14 amino acids. Germline V gene lookup returns CDR1 WSHSY and CDR2 SAAADI. Trimming removed 0 bases from V and 3 bases from J, with 8 bases in between. CDR3 loop: CASSESRGDYGYTF. CDR3 nucleotide sequence: TGCGCCAGCAGTGAGTCAAGGGGGGACTATGGCTACACCTTC.

V is TRBV30 and J is TRBJ2-7, with D possibly matching TRBD1 (5 bases). The germline CDR1 and CDR2 sequences are GTSNPN and SVGIG (reference sequence). The CDR3 sequence is 12 residues long. V lost 1 base and J 7 bases, leaving 11 bases between the germline ends. Here the CDR3 reads CAWSEGAREQYF. In DNA, the CDR3 is TGTGCCTGGAGTGAAGGGGCGAGGGAGCAGTACTTC.

The sample holds one count of this clonotype. This chain connects TRBV6-6 to TRBJ2-2; TRBD1 might be the D (5 bases). Trimming removed 3 bases from V and 2 bases from J, with 10 bases in between. The CDR3 extends over 15 amino acids. Germline CDR1 and CDR2: MNHNY and SVGAGI (reference sequence). The CDR3 region is CASSYDRLNTGELFF. The CDR3 DNA reads as TGTGCCAGCAGTTATGACAGATTAAACACCGGGGAGCTGTTTTTT.

This clonotype was observed a handful of times. This chain joins TRBV7-9 and TRBJ2-5, with D tentatively TRBD2 (5 bases). The CDR3 runs 14 residues. V dropped 4 bases and J dropped 2 bases, with 11 bases sitting between them. Germline V gene lookup returns CDR1 SEHNR and CDR2 FQNEAQ (reference sequence). The CDR3 bases are TGTGCCAGCAGCTCGAGCGGAATGCAAGAGACCCAGTACTTC. Translation: CASSSSGMQETQYF.

The chain combines TRBV9 with TRBJ1-1; D ambiguous. V lost 2 bases, J lost 6 bases, and 8 bases lay in between. The CDR3 spans 12 residues. Germline V gene sequence: CDR1 SGDLS, CDR2 YYNGEE. CDR3 protein: CASSVSEAEAFF. The CDR3 DNA reads TGTGCCAGCAGCGTGTCGGAGGCTGAAGCTTTCTTT.

V and J are TRBV14 and TRBJ1-1; D gene unclear. Looked up from germline, CDR1 is SGHDN and CDR2 is FVKESK. This CDR3 region has 13 residues. Trimming left V 6 bases short and J 1 base short, with 9 bases between. The CDR3 DNA is TGTGCCAGCAGGCTGACGGAGAACACTGAAGCTTTCTTT. It specifies CASRLTENTEAFF.

The genes are TRBV12-3 or TRBV12-4 and TRBJ2-5; 7 bases agree with TRBD2. The trim removed 3 bases at V and 1 base at J, leaving 8 bases unmatched. The CDR3 runs to 16 residues. The CDR3 coding sequence is TGTGCCAGCAGTTTGTACGGCGGGGGTCCCCAAGAGACCCAGTACTTC. This translates into CASSLYGGGPQETQYF.

The chain uses TRBV23-1 and TRBJ1-2; D is uncertain. Being an ORF, TRBV23-1 has a function that is uncertain. Trimming cost V 4 bases and J 2 bases, with 14 bases left between them. The CDR3 consists of 15 residues. The CDR3 region is CASSLVRRENYGYTF. The CDR3 DNA reads TGCGCCAGCAGTCTTGTCAGGCGTGAGAACTATGGCTACACCTTC.

The CDR3 DNA reads TGTGCCAGCAGCTTGAATGGTTTGGACACTGAAGCTTTCTTT. Protein sequence: CASSLNGLDTEAFF. The V call is TRBV5-6, the J call TRBJ1-1; no clear D. Looked up from germline, CDR1 is SGHDT and CDR2 is YYEEEE. V dropped 1 base and J dropped 3 bases, with 10 bases sitting between them. The CDR3 consists of 14 residues. The full variable domain, its missing parts supplied by reference TRBV5-6 and TRBJ1-1, is DAGVTQSPTHLIKTRGQQVTLRCSPKSGHDTVSWYQQALGQGPQFIFQYYEEEERQRGNFPDRFSGHQFPNYSSELNVNALLLGDSALYLCASSLNGLDTEAFFGQGTRLTVV.

This chain joins TRBV27 and TRBJ1-2; D is undetermined. This CDR3 contains 15 residues. The V gene's germline CDR1 is MNHEY and CDR2 SMNVEV (reference sequence). V lost 4 bases and J lost 0, with 12 bases in between. CDR3: CASSSYSASNYGYTF. The CDR3 bases are TGTGCCAGCAGTTCATACAGCGCCTCTAACTATGGCTACACCTTC.

The chain links TRBV24-1 to TRBJ2-1; D possibly corresponds to TRBD2 (6 bases). V dropped 3 bases and J dropped 7 bases, with 15 bases sitting between them. The CDR3 sequence is 15 residues long. CDR1 is KGHDR and CDR2 is SFDVKD in the germline V gene. CDR3: CATSDPGLLPNEQFF. CDR3 coding DNA: TGTGCCACCAGTGATCCGGGACTCCTACCTAATGAGCAGTTCTTC.

The genes are TRBV4-2 and TRBJ1-1; D not certain. This CDR3 is 15 amino acids long. V lost 0 bases and J 5 bases, leaving 13 bases between the germline ends. Germline V gives CDR1 LGHNA, CDR2 YNFKEQ. CDR3 residues: CASSQDVGAGTEAFF. The CDR3 nucleotides are TGTGCCAGCAGCCAAGATGTGGGCGCAGGAACTGAAGCTTTCTTT.

The chain joins TRBV28 to TRBJ2-5; weak D call: TRBD2 (5 bases). The germline V gene encodes CDR1 MDHEN and CDR2 SYDVKM. Trimming took 3 bases from V and 1 from J, leaving 9 bases between them. This CDR3 comprises 14 residues. This CDR3 reads CASSFHLAQETQYF. CDR3 DNA: TGTGCCAGCAGTTTTCACCTAGCCCAAGAGACCCAGTACTTC.

The gene calls are TRBV6-5 and TRBJ2-1, with D tentatively TRBD1 (8 bases). Deletions cut 4 bases from V and 6 bases from J, with 16 bases between. The CDR3 is 15 amino acids. From germline, CDR1 is MNHEY and CDR2 SVGAGI. The CDR3 bases are TGTGCCAGCAGTTCTACAGGGGGGGTGTTCAATGAGCAGTTCTTC. Its translation is CASSSTGGVFNEQFF.

The chain couples TRBV7-9 to TRBJ1-2, with 7 nucleotides matching TRBD1. The V and J ends lost 5 bases and 2 bases, in that order; junction bases with no gene match: 5. From germline, CDR1 is SEHNR and CDR2 FQNEAQ (reference sequence). The CDR3 length is 14 residues. CDR3 protein: CASSPDRANYGYTF. In DNA, the CDR3 is TGTGCCAGCAGCCCCGACAGGGCGAACTATGGCTACACCTTC.

The chain is built from TRBV4-1 and TRBJ2-5; the match to TRBD2 covers 9 bases. The CDR3 sequence is 17 residues long. After removal of 1 base from V and 4 bases from J, the junction contained 10 bases not matched to a gene. Germline loops: CDR1 MGHRA, CDR2 YSYEKL. This CDR3 is CASSQVFAGGPGETQYF. The CDR3 DNA follows: TGCGCCAGCAGCCAAGTTTTCGCGGGAGGGCCCGGAGAGACCCAGTACTTC.